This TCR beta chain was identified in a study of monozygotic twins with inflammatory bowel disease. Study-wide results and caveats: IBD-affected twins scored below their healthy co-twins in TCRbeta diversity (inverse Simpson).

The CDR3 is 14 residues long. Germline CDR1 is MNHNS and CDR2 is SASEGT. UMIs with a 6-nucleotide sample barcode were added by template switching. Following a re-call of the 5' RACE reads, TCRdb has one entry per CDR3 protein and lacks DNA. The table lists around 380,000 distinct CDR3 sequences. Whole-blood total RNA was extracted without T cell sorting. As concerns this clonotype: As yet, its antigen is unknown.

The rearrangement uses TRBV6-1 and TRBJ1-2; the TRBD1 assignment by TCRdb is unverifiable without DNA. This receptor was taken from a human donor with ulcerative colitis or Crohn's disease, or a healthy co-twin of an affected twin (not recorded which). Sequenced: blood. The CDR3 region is CASRVDRDNYGYTF.